The clone carrying this TCR beta chain was detected once. Antigen unknown. Profiled with immunoSEQ multiplex PCR; TCRdb holds only in-frame clones, not every one. The sample consists of 2 million to 2.5 million clones, 90% to 95% of them appearing once. CD45RO-negative cells were positively selected for CCR7, leaving out terminally differentiated effector memory CD45RA+ cells. Trimming cost V 6 bases and J 7 bases; bases outside gene matches: 3. Germline CDR1 and CDR2: MDHEN and SYDVKM. This CDR3 spans 13 amino acids. These data come from a study of shared clonotypes between healthy human individuals. Study-level results: Represented genetic and exposure-history diversity was restricted by having few donors. Sharing of clonotypes among donors was expected to vary with sequencing depth. Among the subsets, naive ones generally showed larger estimated richness than memory ones. Clonotypes not shared had lower generation probabilities than those common to all four donors.

This sequence joins TRBV28 and TRBJ1-6, with TRBD1 matching 7 bases. The TCR sequence derives from a man aged 18-30 years in good health. Some clones in this sample may be carry-over from other donors' samples. The sample was naive CD8+ T cells from PBMCs. The CDR3 spells CASRGTVNSPLHF. DNA for the CDR3: TGTGCCAGCAGGGGGACAGTGAATTCACCCCTCCACTTT.